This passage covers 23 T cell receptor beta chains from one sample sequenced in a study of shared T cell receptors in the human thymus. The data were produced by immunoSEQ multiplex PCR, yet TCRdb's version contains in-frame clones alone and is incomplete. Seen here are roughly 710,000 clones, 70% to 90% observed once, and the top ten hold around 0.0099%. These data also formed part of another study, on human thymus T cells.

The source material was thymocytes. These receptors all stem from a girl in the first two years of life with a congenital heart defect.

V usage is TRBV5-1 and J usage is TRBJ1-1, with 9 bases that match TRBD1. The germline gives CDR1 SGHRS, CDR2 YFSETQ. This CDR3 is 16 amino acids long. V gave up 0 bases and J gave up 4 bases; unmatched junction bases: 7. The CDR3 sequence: CASSLGTGGDCTEAFF. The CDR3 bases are TGCGCCAGCAGCTTGGGTACAGGGGGCGATTGCACTGAAGCTTTCTTT.

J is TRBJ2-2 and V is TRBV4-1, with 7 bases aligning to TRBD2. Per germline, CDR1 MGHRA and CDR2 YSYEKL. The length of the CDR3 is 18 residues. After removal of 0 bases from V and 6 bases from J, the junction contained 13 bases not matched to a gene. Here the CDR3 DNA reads TGCGCCAGCAGCCAAGATCTTAAGTCTAGCGGCATTTCCGGGGAGCTGTTTTTT. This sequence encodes CASSQDLKSSGISGELFF.

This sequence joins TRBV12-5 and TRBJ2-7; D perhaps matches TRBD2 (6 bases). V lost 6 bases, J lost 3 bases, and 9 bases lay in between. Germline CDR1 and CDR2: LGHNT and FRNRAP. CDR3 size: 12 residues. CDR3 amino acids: CASGRGYYEQYF. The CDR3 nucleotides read TGTGCTAGTGGCCGGGGGTACTACGAGCAGTACTTC.

CDR3 sequence reads: CASSVDSDTDTQYF. The CDR3, as DNA: TGTGCCAGCAGCGTCGACTCAGACACAGATACGCAGTATTTT. The chain couples TRBV25-1 to TRBJ2-3; D not certain. CDR3 length: 14 amino acids. Looked up from germline, CDR1 is MGHDK and CDR2 is SYGVNS. Trimming took off 6 bases at V and 2 bases at J, with 12 bases between the two ends.

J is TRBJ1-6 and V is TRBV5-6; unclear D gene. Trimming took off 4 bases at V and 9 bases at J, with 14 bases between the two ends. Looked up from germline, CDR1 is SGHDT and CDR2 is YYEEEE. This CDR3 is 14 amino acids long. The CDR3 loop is CASSPGILISPLHF. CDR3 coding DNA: TGTGCCAGCAGCCCCGGGATTCTAATTTCACCCCTCCACTTT.

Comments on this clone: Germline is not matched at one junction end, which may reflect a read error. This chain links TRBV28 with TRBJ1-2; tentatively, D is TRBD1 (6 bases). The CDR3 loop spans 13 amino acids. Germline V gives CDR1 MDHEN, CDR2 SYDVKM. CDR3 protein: CASSYNRDTPLSF. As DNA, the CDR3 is TGTGCCAGCAGTTATAACCGGGACACACCGCTAAGCTTC.

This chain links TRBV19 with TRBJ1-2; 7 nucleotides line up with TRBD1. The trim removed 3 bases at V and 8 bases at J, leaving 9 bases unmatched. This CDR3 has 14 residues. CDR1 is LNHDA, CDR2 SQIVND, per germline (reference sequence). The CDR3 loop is CASSISTGEDGYTF. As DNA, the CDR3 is TGTGCCAGTAGTATCTCAACAGGGGAGGACGGCTACACCTTC. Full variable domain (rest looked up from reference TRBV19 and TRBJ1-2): DGGITQSPKYLFRKEGQNVTLSCEQNLNHDAMYWYRQDPGQGLRLIYYSQIVNDFQKGDIAEGYSVSREKKESFPLTVTSAQKNPTAFYLCASSISTGEDGYTFGSGTRLTVV.

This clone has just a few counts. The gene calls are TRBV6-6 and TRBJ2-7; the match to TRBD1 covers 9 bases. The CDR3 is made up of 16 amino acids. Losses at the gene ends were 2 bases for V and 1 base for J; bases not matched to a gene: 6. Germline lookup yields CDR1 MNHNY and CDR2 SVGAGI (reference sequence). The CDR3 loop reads CASSYIIGTGSYEQYF. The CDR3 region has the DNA TGTGCCAGCAGTTACATTATCGGGACAGGGTCCTACGAGCAGTACTTC.

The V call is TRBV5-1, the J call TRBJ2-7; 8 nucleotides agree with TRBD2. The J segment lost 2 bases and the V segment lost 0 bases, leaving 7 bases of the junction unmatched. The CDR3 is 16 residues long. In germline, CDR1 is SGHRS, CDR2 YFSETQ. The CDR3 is CASSLDGGGGTYEQYF. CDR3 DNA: TGCGCCAGCAGCTTGGACGGGGGCGGGGGGACCTACGAGCAGTACTTC.

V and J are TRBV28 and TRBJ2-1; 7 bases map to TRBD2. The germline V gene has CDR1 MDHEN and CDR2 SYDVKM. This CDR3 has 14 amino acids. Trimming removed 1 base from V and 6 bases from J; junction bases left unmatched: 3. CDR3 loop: CASSLLVAGNEQFF. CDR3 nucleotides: TGTGCCAGCAGTTTATTGGTAGCGGGCAATGAGCAGTTCTTC.

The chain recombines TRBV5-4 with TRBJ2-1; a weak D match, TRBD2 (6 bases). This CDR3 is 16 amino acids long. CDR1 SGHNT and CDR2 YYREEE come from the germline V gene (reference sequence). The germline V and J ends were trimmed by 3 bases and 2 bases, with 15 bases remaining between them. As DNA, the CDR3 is TGTGCCAGCAGCTCACGCGGGGCCAGAGCCTACAATGAGCAGTTCTTC. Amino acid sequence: CASSSRGARAYNEQFF. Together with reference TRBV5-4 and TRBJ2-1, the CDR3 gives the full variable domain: ETGVTQSPTHLIKTRGQQVTLRCSSQSGHNTVSWYQQALGQGPQFIFQYYREEENGRGNFPPRFSGLQFPNYSSELNVNALELDDSALYLCASSSRGARAYNEQFFGPGTRLTVL.

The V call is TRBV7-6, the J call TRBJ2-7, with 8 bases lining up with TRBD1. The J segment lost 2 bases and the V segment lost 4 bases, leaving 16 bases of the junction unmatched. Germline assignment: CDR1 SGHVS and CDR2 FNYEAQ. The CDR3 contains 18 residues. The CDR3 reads CASSSTRDRTGPPYEQYF. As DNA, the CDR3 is TGTGCCAGCAGCTCAACACGGGATAGGACAGGGCCGCCCTACGAGCAGTACTTC.

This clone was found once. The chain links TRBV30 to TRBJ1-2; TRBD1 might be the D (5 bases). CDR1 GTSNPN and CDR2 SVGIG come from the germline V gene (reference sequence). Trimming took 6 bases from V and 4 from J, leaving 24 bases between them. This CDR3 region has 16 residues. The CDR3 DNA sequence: TGTGCCTGTACTGGGTTAATTAATAGGGGTGCCTATGGCTACACCTTC. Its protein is CACTGLINRGAYGYTF.

CDR3 sequence (DNA): TGCAGTGCTAGCACCCCGAGGGGCTACACCTTC. Protein sequence: CSASTPRGYTF. The chain is built from TRBV20-1 and TRBJ1-2; no reliable D call. V was trimmed by 3 bases and J by 8 bases, leaving 10 bases between them. Germline loops: CDR1 DFQATT, CDR2 SNEGSKA (reference sequence). The CDR3 loop spans 11 amino acids.

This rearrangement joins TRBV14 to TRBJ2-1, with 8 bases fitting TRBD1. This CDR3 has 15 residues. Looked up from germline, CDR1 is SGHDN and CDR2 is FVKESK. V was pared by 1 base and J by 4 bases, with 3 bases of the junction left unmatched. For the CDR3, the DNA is TGTGCCAGCAGCCAAGGGACAGGGCGATACAATGAGCAGTTCTTC. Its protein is CASSQGTGRYNEQFF. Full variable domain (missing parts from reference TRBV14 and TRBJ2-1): EAGVTQFPSHSVIEKGQTVTLRCDPISGHDNLYWYRRVMGKEIKFLLHFVKESKQDESGMPNNRFLAERTGGTYSTLKVQPAELEDSGVYFCASSQGTGRYNEQFFGPGTRLTVL.

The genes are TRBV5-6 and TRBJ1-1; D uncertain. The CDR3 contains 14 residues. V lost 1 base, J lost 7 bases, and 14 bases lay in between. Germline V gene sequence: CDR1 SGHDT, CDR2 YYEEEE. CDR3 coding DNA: TGTGCCAGCAGCTTGCCCGACCCAACAGTTGAAGCTTTCTTT. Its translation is CASSLPDPTVEAFF.

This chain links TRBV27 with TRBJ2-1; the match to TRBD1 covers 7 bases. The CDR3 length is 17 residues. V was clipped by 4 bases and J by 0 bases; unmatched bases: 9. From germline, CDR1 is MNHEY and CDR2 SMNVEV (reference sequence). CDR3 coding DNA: TGTGCCAGCAGTTCCGGACAGGTCCACAGCTCCTACAATGAGCAGTTCTTC. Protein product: CASSSGQVHSSYNEQFF.

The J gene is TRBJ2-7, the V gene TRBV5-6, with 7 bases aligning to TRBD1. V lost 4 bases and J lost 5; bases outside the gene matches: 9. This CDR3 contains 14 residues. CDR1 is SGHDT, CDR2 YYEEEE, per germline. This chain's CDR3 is CASSDATGIHEQYF. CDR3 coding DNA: TGTGCCAGCAGCGACGCGACAGGGATCCACGAGCAGTACTTC.

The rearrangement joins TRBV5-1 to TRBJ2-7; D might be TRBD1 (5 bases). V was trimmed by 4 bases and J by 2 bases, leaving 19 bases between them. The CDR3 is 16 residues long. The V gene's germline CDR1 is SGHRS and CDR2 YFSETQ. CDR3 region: CASSPFLGQGTYEQYF. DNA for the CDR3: TGCGCCAGCAGCCCATTTTTGGGGCAGGGAACCTACGAGCAGTACTTC.

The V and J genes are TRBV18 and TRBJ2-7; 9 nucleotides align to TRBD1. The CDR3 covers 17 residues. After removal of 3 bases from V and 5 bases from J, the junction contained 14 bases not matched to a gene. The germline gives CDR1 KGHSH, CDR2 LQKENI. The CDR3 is CASSPPIWDRDVDEQYF. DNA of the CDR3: TGTGCCAGCTCACCGCCTATATGGGACAGGGACGTTGACGAGCAGTACTTC.

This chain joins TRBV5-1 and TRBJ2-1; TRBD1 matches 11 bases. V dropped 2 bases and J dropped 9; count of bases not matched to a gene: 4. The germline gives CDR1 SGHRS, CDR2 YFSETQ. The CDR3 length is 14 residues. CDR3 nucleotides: TGCGCCAGCAGCTTAGGACAGGGGGCGGTTGAGCAGTTCTTC. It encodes CASSLGQGAVEQFF.

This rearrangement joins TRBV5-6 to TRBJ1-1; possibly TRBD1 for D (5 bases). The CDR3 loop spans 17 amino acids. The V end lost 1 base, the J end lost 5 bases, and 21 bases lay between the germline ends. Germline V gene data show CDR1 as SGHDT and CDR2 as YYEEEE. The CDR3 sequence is CASSLLLGGMSKTEAFF. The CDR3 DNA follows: TGTGCCAGCAGCTTGTTGTTGGGGGGGATGAGTAAGACTGAAGCTTTCTTT.

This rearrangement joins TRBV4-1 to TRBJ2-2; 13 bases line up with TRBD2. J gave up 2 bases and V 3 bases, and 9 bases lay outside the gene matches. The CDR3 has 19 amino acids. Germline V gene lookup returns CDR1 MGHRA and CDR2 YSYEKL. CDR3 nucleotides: TGCGCCAGCAGCCAGCTGGGACTAGCGGGGCCCACAAACACCGGGGAGCTGTTTTTT. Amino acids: CASSQLGLAGPTNTGELFF.